The 21 T cell receptor beta chains below were found in one sample sequenced in a study of cytomegalovirus exposure and HLA in healthy donors. TCRdb's table, derived via immunoSEQ multiplex PCR, lists solely in-frame clones and lacks some. The sample holds about 330,000 clones, roughly 88% seen once. The sample consisted of PBMCs. The receptors here all came from a woman aged 18-29 years in good health and CMV-seronegative.

The chain has TRBV7-2 and TRBJ2-7; 11 nucleotides line up with TRBD1. This CDR3 has 13 residues. Losses at the gene ends were 4 bases for V and 6 bases for J; bases not matched to a gene: 2. The germline V gene encodes CDR1 SGHTA and CDR2 FQGNSA. The CDR3 region has the DNA TGTGCCAGCAGCTGGACAGGGGGCGGCGAGCAGTACTTC. Its protein product is CASSWTGGGEQYF.

V is TRBV9 and J is TRBJ1-4; a weak D match, TRBD1 (5 bases). The CDR3 spans 14 residues. The ends were cut back, 3 bases at V and 2 bases at J, with 8 bases in the middle. Per germline, CDR1 SGDLS and CDR2 YYNGEE. CDR3 DNA sequence: TGTGCCAGCAGCGCAGGGTCGACTAATGAAAAACTGTTTTTT. Translating gives CASSAGSTNEKLFF.

The chain links TRBV28 to TRBJ2-2, with a weak D call TRBD1 (6 bases). Trimming took off 5 bases at V and 1 base at J, with 14 bases between the two ends. The V gene's germline CDR1 is MDHEN and CDR2 SYDVKM. The CDR3 extends over 16 amino acids. The CDR3 bases are TGTGCCAGCAGTAAGACCGGGACATTGAACACCGGGGAGCTGTTTTTT. It encodes CASSKTGTLNTGELFF.

The V call is TRBV7-9, the J call TRBJ1-1; the D gene is possibly TRBD1 (5 bases). Trimming cost V 1 base and J 0 bases, with 12 bases left between them. Germline V CDR1 and CDR2: SEHNR, FQNEAQ (reference sequence). The CDR3 is 16 residues long. The CDR3 bases are TGTGCCAGCAGCTTAGTGGGCGGGGCAATGAACACTGAAGCTTTCTTT. Amino acids: CASSLVGGAMNTEAFF.

The genes are TRBV9 and TRBJ1-1; a weak D match, TRBD1 (6 bases). The germline V gene has CDR1 SGDLS and CDR2 YYNGEE. The V end was cut by 4 bases, the J end by 4 bases, with 14 bases between. This CDR3 region has 14 residues. The chain's CDR3 is CASSPSGGRTEAFF. As DNA, the CDR3 is TGTGCCAGCAGCCCAAGCGGGGGGCGCACTGAAGCTTTCTTT.

J is TRBJ2-3 and V is TRBV15; tentatively, D is TRBD2 (6 bases). Trimming removed 9 bases at V and 2 bases at J, with 12 bases between. The CDR3 consists of 13 residues. From germline, CDR1 is LNHNV and CDR2 YYDKDF (reference sequence). The CDR3: CATEGPNTDTQYF. The CDR3 DNA follows: TGTGCCACGGAGGGACCCAACACAGATACGCAGTATTTT.

This chain joins TRBV29-1 and TRBJ1-2, with D maybe TRBD1 (5 bases). Germline CDR1 reads SQVTM; CDR2 reads ANQGSEA. CDR3 length: 13 residues. V was pared by 5 bases and J by 6 bases, with 16 bases between. This CDR3 is CSVIMRDRNGYTF. The CDR3 nucleotides are TGCAGCGTTATTATGCGGGACCGGAATGGCTACACCTTC.

The chain links TRBV13 to TRBJ2-1, with 13 bases fitting TRBD2. Germline CDR1 and CDR2: PRHDT and FYEKMQ (reference sequence). V was clipped by 4 bases and J by 5 bases; unmatched bases: 2. The CDR3 runs 15 residues. The DNA for the CDR3 is TGTGCCAGCAGCTCAGGACTAGCGGGAGACAATGAGCAGTTCTTC. Encoded protein: CASSSGLAGDNEQFF.

The gene calls are TRBV6-6 and TRBJ2-2; no definite D call. The V gene lost 4 bases and the J gene lost 1 base, with 7 bases spanning the gap. The CDR3 has 14 amino acids. Germline CDR1 MNHNY, CDR2 SVGAGI (reference sequence). This CDR3 reads CASSLVVNTGELFF. In DNA form, the CDR3 reads TGTGCCAGCAGTTTGGTAGTGAACACCGGGGAGCTGTTTTTT.

The V and J genes are TRBV13 and TRBJ2-7; 7 positions agree with TRBD1. Germline CDR1 PRHDT, CDR2 FYEKMQ (reference sequence). The V and J ends lost 3 bases and 5 bases, in that order; junction bases with no gene match: 1. The CDR3 is 12 residues long. CDR3 sequence (DNA): TGTGCCAGCAGCTTCCAGGGGGACGAGCAGTACTTC. It specifies CASSFQGDEQYF.

The rearrangement links TRBV4-3 to TRBJ2-1; 10 bases are shared with TRBD1. The length of the CDR3 is 18 residues. Germline loops: CDR1 LGHNA, CDR2 YSLEER. V gave up 0 bases and J gave up 6 bases; unmatched junction bases: 11. The CDR3 DNA follows: TGCGCCAGCAGCCAAGACGTTCCTGGGGGACAGGGGAGCAATGAGCAGTTCTTC. Translating it yields CASSQDVPGGQGSNEQFF.

The chain is built from TRBV7-2 and TRBJ2-5; perhaps TRBD1 as D (6 bases). CDR1 is SGHTA, CDR2 FQGNSA, per germline. This CDR3 comprises 15 residues. V lost 1 base and J lost 9, with 18 bases in between. The CDR3 DNA sequence: TGTGCCAGCAGCTTAGGGGGTACGGACAGAGGGGCCCAGTACTTC. It is translated as CASSLGGTDRGAQYF.

The CDR3 region has the DNA TGTGCCAGCAGCCCTCGAGTGAGGAGTGGAGATACGCAGTATTTT. It specifies CASSPRVRSGDTQYF. This sequence joins TRBV13 and TRBJ2-3; D not resolved. There are 15 residues in the CDR3. Trimming pared 5 bases from V and 5 bases from J, leaving 17 bases between. Germline CDR1 and CDR2: PRHDT and FYEKMQ (reference sequence).

The CDR3 coding sequence is TGTGCCAGCAGGACAGGGGGCGCCGGGGACACCATATATTTT. Its protein product is CASRTGGAGDTIYF. V gene TRBV27 combines with J gene TRBJ1-3; 10 positions match TRBD1. The CDR3 extends over 14 amino acids. CDR1 and CDR2 (germline): MNHEY, SMNVEV (reference sequence). The trim removed 6 bases at V and 8 bases at J, leaving 7 bases unmatched.

The chain couples TRBV20-1 to TRBJ1-1, with D perhaps TRBD1 (5 bases). The germline gives CDR1 DFQATT, CDR2 SNEGSKA (reference sequence). V was trimmed by 1 base and J by 8 bases, leaving 8 bases between them. This CDR3 is 11 amino acids long. The CDR3 region is CSARVGGEAFF. The CDR3 DNA sequence: TGCAGTGCTAGAGTCGGGGGGGAAGCTTTCTTT.

This clone has only one observation. The rearrangement links TRBV2 to TRBJ2-7; weak D call: TRBD2 (6 bases). The CDR3 contains 14 residues. From germline, CDR1 is SNHLY and CDR2 FYNNEI. V lost 5 bases, J lost 3 bases, and 14 bases lay in between. Here the CDR3 reads CASSLLGRDYEQYF. In nucleotides, the CDR3 is TGTGCCAGCAGTTTACTAGGGCGGGACTACGAGCAGTACTTC.

In this sample, this clone turned up a few times. The J gene is TRBJ2-7, the V gene TRBV7-6; the D is unclear. In germline, CDR1 is SGHVS, CDR2 FNYEAQ. V was shortened by 1 base and J by 0 bases, with 7 bases between the two germline ends. This CDR3 region has 14 residues. In nucleotides, the CDR3 is TGTGCCAGCAGCTTAGGAACCAGCTCCTACGAGCAGTACTTC. Translation: CASSLGTSSYEQYF.

V usage is TRBV29-1 and J usage is TRBJ1-2; D remains ambiguous. Deletions cut 2 bases from V and 4 bases from J, with 2 bases between. In germline, CDR1 is SQVTM, CDR2 ANQGSEA. This CDR3 contains 10 residues. The CDR3 region is CSVERYGYTF. CDR3 sequence (DNA): TGCAGCGTTGAACGCTATGGCTACACCTTC. Full variable domain (outside the CDR3, taken from reference TRBV29-1 and TRBJ1-2): SAVISQKPSRDICQRGTSLTIQCQVDSQVTMMFWYRQQPGQSLTLIATANQGSEATYESGFVIDKFPISRPNLTFSTLTVSNMSPEDSSIYLCSVERYGYTFGSGTRLTVV.

J is TRBJ2-1 and V is TRBV6-6, with D tentatively TRBD2 (5 bases). Between the trimmed V and J ends, which lost 4 bases and 2 bases, there was a span of 9 bases. The CDR3 covers 14 residues. CDR1 and CDR2 from the germline V gene are MNHNY and SVGAGI (reference sequence). The CDR3 sequence: CASSSSTTYNEQFF. The CDR3 region has the DNA TGTGCCAGCAGTTCATCGACTACCTACAATGAGCAGTTCTTC.

The V and J genes are TRBV7-9 and TRBJ2-1; TRBD2 aligns across 7 bases. The J segment lost 6 bases and the V segment lost 3 bases, leaving 5 bases of the junction unmatched. CDR3 size: 14 residues. Germline V gene data show CDR1 as SEHNR and CDR2 as FQNEAQ (reference sequence). The CDR3 loop reads CASSLVERGNEQFF. For the CDR3, the DNA is TGTGCCAGCAGCTTGGTCGAGCGGGGCAATGAGCAGTTCTTC.

The J gene is TRBJ2-7, the V gene TRBV28; maybe TRBD1 (5 bases). The germline V gene encodes CDR1 MDHEN and CDR2 SYDVKM. The CDR3 is 15 residues long. The V end was cut by 2 bases, the J end by 3 bases, with 14 bases between. CDR3 nucleotide sequence: TGTGCCAGCAGTTTACCGACAGTCCTAAGCTACGAGCAGTACTTC. Protein product: CASSLPTVLSYEQYF. Together with reference TRBV28 and TRBJ2-7, the CDR3 gives the full variable domain: DVKVTQSSRYLVKRTGEKVFLECVQDMDHENMFWYRQDPGLGLRLIYFSYDVKMKEKGDIPEGYSVSREKKERFSLILESASTNQTSMYLCASSLPTVLSYEQYFGPGTRLTVT.